These 18 T cell receptor beta chains were all obtained from the same sample, sequenced in a study of blood T cell repertoires in COVID-19. TCRdb's copy holds only in-frame clones and misses some; the assay was immunoSEQ multiplex PCR. The table has a few hundred thousand clones, approximately 86% seen once. What was sequenced was peripheral blood. The receptors stem from a human donor in a cohort sampled during active COVID-19.

About this clone itself: Mismatch with germline at one junction end may stem from a read error. The rearrangement uses TRBV15 and TRBJ1-2; 7 bases are a match to TRBD1. The CDR3 covers 13 residues. The germline V gene has CDR1 LNHNV and CDR2 YYDKDF (reference sequence). In DNA form, the CDR3 reads TGTGCCACCAGCCGAGACAGGGTAGGACGCTACACCTTC. Translating gives CATSRDRVGRYTF.

The table lists this clone with many counts. The V and J genes are TRBV5-4 and TRBJ1-3, with 7 positions matching TRBD1. CDR1 is SGHNT, CDR2 YYREEE, per germline (reference sequence). CDR3 length: 15 amino acids. With 4 bases clipped from V and 0 bases from J, the junction kept 4 bases outside the gene matches. In nucleotides, the CDR3 is TGTGCCAGCAGCGCGACAGGGCCCTCTGGAAACACCATATATTTT. Its translation is CASSATGPSGNTIYF.

This clone appeared once. The CDR3 region has the DNA TGTGCCAGCAGTTACGATTTCTCGAGAGACAGGGGGACCTATGGCTACACCTTC. Protein product: CASSYDFSRDRGTYGYTF. The J gene is TRBJ1-2, the V gene TRBV6-2 or TRBV6-3; 9 nucleotides line up with TRBD1. Unmatched junction bases numbered 14, after V lost 2 bases and J lost 4 bases. Germline CDR1 and CDR2: MNHEY and SVGEGT. This CDR3 comprises 18 residues.

The V gene is TRBV7-9, the J gene TRBJ1-1; D call uncertain. The CDR3 sequence is 14 residues long. Trimming took off 1 base at V and 4 bases at J, with 10 bases between the two ends. Germline V CDR1 and CDR2: SEHNR, FQNEAQ (reference sequence). The CDR3 DNA reads TGTGCCAGCAGCTTAGGCCCTGGAGCCACTGAAGCTTTCTTT. Its translation: CASSLGPGATEAFF.

The chain has TRBV7-9 and TRBJ1-2; D ambiguous. Germline values: CDR1 SEHNR, CDR2 FQNEAQ (reference sequence). V was clipped by 1 base and J by 7 bases, with 13 bases between them. This CDR3 is built from 14 residues. The CDR3 bases are TGTGCCAGCAGCTTAGATGACGCGGCAGCTGGCTACACCTTC. It translates to CASSLDDAAAGYTF.

The chain joins TRBV15 to TRBJ2-7; D may be TRBD1 (5 bases). Between the trimmed V and J ends, which lost 1 base and 0 bases, there was a span of 16 bases. The CDR3 loop spans 17 amino acids. Germline CDR1 is LNHNV and CDR2 is YYDKDF (reference sequence). Written as DNA, the CDR3 is TGTGCCACCAGCAGAGCTGTAGACAGTCCCTACTCCTACGAGCAGTACTTC. Its translation: CATSRAVDSPYSYEQYF.

The V and J genes are TRBV2 and TRBJ1-5; 8 bases are a match to TRBD1. The trim removed 6 bases at V and 2 bases at J, leaving 6 bases unmatched. Germline V lookup: CDR1 SNHLY, CDR2 FYNNEI. This CDR3 region has 15 residues. The CDR3 reads CASSLHRGGNQPQHF. The CDR3 DNA reads TGTGCCAGCAGCCTACACAGGGGGGGCAATCAGCCCCAGCATTTT.

The V call is TRBV11-2, the J call TRBJ2-1; 7 nucleotides agree with TRBD2. The CDR3 contains 14 residues. With 4 bases clipped from V and 7 bases from J, the junction kept 7 bases outside the gene matches. Per the germline V gene, CDR1 is SGHAT and CDR2 is FQNNGV. The CDR3 DNA reads as TGTGCCAGCAGCTCTTCCCGCGGGAGAAATGAGCAGTTCTTC. It translates to CASSSSRGRNEQFF.

This clone occurred a few times. V and J are TRBV18 and TRBJ1-5; 12 bases are shared with TRBD1. CDR1 and CDR2 (germline): KGHSH, LQKENI. V was pared by 2 bases and J by 7 bases, with 12 bases of the junction left unmatched. This CDR3 has 18 residues. CDR3 region: CASSPLPMGQGARQPQHF. For the CDR3, the DNA is TGTGCCAGCTCACCATTACCTATGGGACAGGGGGCACGACAGCCCCAGCATTTT.

The chain is built from TRBV7-2 and TRBJ2-1; TRBD2 matches 8 bases. Germline V gives CDR1 SGHTA, CDR2 FQGNSA. The length of the CDR3 is 15 residues. V dropped 5 bases and J dropped 11; count of bases not matched to a gene: 14. Here the CDR3 reads CASSPPGLGKSQQFF. The CDR3 bases are TGTGCCAGCAGCCCGCCGGGACTAGGGAAGAGTCAGCAGTTCTTC.

CDR3 DNA: TGTGCCAGTAGTATAGCAAATCAGCGGGATACGCAGTATTTT. Its protein product is CASSIANQRDTQYF. J is TRBJ2-3 and V is TRBV19; D is possibly TRBD2 (5 bases). Germline assignment: CDR1 LNHDA and CDR2 SQIVND (reference sequence). Trimming removed 1 base at V and 6 bases at J, with 11 bases between. This CDR3 region has 14 residues.

The chain's CDR3 is CASSLQGRSESYNSPLHF. The CDR3 DNA reads as TGTGCCAGCAGCTTACAGGGAAGGTCAGAATCCTATAATTCACCCCTCCACTTT. J is TRBJ1-6 and V is TRBV7-8; D possibly corresponds to TRBD1 (5 bases). The CDR3 length is 18 residues. V gave up 2 bases and J gave up 1 base, with 15 bases separating them. The germline V gene encodes CDR1 SGHVS and CDR2 FQNEAQ.

Comment on this clone: Other DNA sequences in the sample encode the same CDR3. The gene calls are TRBV18 and TRBJ1-2, with TRBD1 matching 8 bases. The CDR3 consists of 15 residues. The V gene's germline CDR1 is KGHSH and CDR2 LQKENI. V shed 0 bases, J shed 8 bases, and the junction held 8 bases outside the gene matches. For the CDR3, the DNA is TGTGCCAGCTCACCACCCGGGCAGGGGGCAGGAGGCTACACCTTC. It codes for CASSPPGQGAGGYTF.

V is TRBV12-3 or TRBV12-4 and J is TRBJ2-3; no clear D gene. This CDR3 is built from 13 residues. The germline V and J ends were trimmed by 2 bases and 4 bases, with 7 bases remaining between them. This chain's CDR3 is CASSLSFADTQYF. The CDR3 DNA reads TGTGCCAGCAGTTTATCCTTCGCAGATACGCAGTATTTT.

The chain is built from TRBV7-9 and TRBJ1-2, with 9 bases fitting TRBD1. V lost 5 bases and J lost 6; bases outside the gene matches: 16. CDR1 SEHNR and CDR2 FQNEAQ come from the germline V gene (reference sequence). The CDR3 consists of 17 residues. CDR3 nucleotides: TGTGCCAGCAGCCTCCACACCGGGACAGGGATCCCCCATGGCTACACCTTC. It translates to CASSLHTGTGIPHGYTF.

This sequence joins TRBV3-1 (or the pseudogene TRBV3-2) and TRBJ1-6; tentative D call: TRBD1 (6 bases). CDR1 LGHDT and CDR2 YNNKEL come from the germline V gene (reference sequence). The CDR3 runs to 15 residues. The V and J ends lost 1 base and 5 bases respectively, with 9 bases between them. The CDR3 region has the DNA TGTGCCAGCAGCCAAGCGACAGGTAATAATTCACCCCTCCACTTT. Protein product: CASSQATGNNSPLHF.

The chain employs TRBV10-3 and TRBJ2-1; 11 bases are shared with TRBD2. Germline values: CDR1 ENHRY, CDR2 SYGVKD. Trimming took 6 bases from V and 7 from J; bases not matched to a gene: 5. The CDR3 spans 14 residues. The CDR3 sequence: CAIRSGLAVNEQFF. The CDR3, as DNA: TGTGCCATCAGGTCGGGACTAGCGGTAAATGAGCAGTTCTTC.

This clone appeared a single time. The chain joins TRBV2 to TRBJ2-5; D not resolved. CDR1 is SNHLY, CDR2 FYNNEI, per germline. Between the trimmed V and J ends, which lost 0 bases and 2 bases, there was a span of 13 bases. The CDR3 runs 16 residues. The CDR3 loop reads CASSEAFSRWQETQYF. The DNA for the CDR3 is TGTGCCAGCAGTGAAGCGTTCTCTAGATGGCAAGAGACCCAGTACTTC.